These 19 T cell receptor beta chains share one sample of origin, sequenced in a study of T cells after yellow fever vaccination (dated 2019 in TCRdb). Library generation was performed with 5' RACE. The sequencing machine was an Illumina HiSeq 2500. TCRdb reprocessing: public reads trimmed at Q25 with fastp, clones called with MiXCR, in-frame beta chains kept. Rows merge per CDR3 protein into single entries with the most common DNA and genes. For this sample there are some 500,000 distinct CDR3 sequences; about 13% appear just once. The top ten clones comprise around 15% of the sample. Interpreted using the paper, the treatment or condition label stands for: live attenuated yellow fever vaccine strain. The source was PBMCs, collected on the day of the yellow fever booster vaccination. The receptors were gathered from a man between 25 and 39 years old who received the YFV17D yellow fever vaccine.

The chain couples TRBV29-1 to TRBJ2-7; 8 bases fit TRBD1. Germline V CDR1 and CDR2: SQVTM, ANQGSEA. J was trimmed by 3 bases and V by 3 bases; bases with no gene match: 4. The CDR3 length is 13 residues. This CDR3 is CSVEWDRLYEQYF. The CDR3 DNA reads as TGCAGCGTTGAGTGGGACAGGCTCTACGAGCAGTACTTC.

This clonotype has a handful of counts. The chain employs TRBV6-5 and TRBJ2-2, with TRBD1 matching 9 bases. This CDR3 contains 14 residues. Germline-derived CDR1 and CDR2 are MNHEY and SVGAGI. V lost 2 bases to trimming and J lost 11 bases; unmatched junction nucleotides: 6. The CDR3 bases are TGTGCCAGCAGTTACAACTCACAGGGGGCCGAGCTGTTTTTT. It translates to CASSYNSQGAELFF.

In this sample, this clonotype turned up a few times. The chain has TRBV29-1 and TRBJ2-7; D not resolved. The V gene's germline CDR1 is SQVTM and CDR2 ANQGSEA. V gave up 0 bases and J gave up 3 bases, with 9 bases separating them. The CDR3 length is 13 residues. CDR3 sequence reads: CSVEEEGFYEQYF. The CDR3, as DNA: TGCAGCGTTGAAGAGGAAGGGTTCTACGAGCAGTACTTC.

In its sample, this clonotype was seen many times. The chain recombines TRBV5-1 with TRBJ1-5, with a weak D call TRBD1 (5 bases). The CDR3 consists of 15 residues. CDR1 is SGHRS, CDR2 YFSETQ, per germline. The ends were cut back, 0 bases at V and 3 bases at J, with 10 bases in the middle. The CDR3 DNA reads TGCGCCAGCAGCTTGGAGGGGCGGTCCAATCAGCCCCAGCATTTT. Its translation is CASSLEGRSNQPQHF.

This clonotype has only a few counts. The rearrangement joins TRBV4-2 to TRBJ2-2; no clear D gene. The CDR3 covers 15 residues. V lost 4 bases and J lost 1, with 10 bases in between. Germline V gene lookup returns CDR1 LGHNA and CDR2 YNFKEQ. The CDR3 spells CASSPDAGNTGELFF. The CDR3 DNA is TGTGCCAGCAGCCCCGACGCAGGGAACACCGGGGAGCTGTTTTTT.

This sequence joins TRBV30 and TRBJ2-3, with D maybe TRBD1 (5 bases). Germline assignment: CDR1 GTSNPN and CDR2 SVGIG (reference sequence). The CDR3 consists of 13 residues. V was cut by 1 base and J by 13 bases, with 18 bases left in between. Here the CDR3 DNA reads TGTGCCTGGAGTGATTCATACAGGCGCGAGGAGTATTTT. Translated: CAWSDSYRREEYF.

There are a few counts of this clonotype. The chain combines TRBV29-1 with TRBJ2-5; D call uncertain. V gave up 5 bases and J gave up 5 bases, with 18 bases separating them. The CDR3 loop spans 14 amino acids. In germline, CDR1 is SQVTM, CDR2 ANQGSEA. The DNA of the CDR3 is TGCAGCGTTTGCACCCCCTTTAGCACGGAGACCCAGTACTTC. Its protein is CSVCTPFSTETQYF.

This clonotype came up a few times. The chain combines TRBV18 with TRBJ2-1; possible D gene TRBD2, 6 bases. Germline assignment: CDR1 KGHSH and CDR2 LQKENI. The CDR3 is 15 residues long. The V and J ends lost 2 bases and 4 bases respectively, with 12 bases between them. CDR3 residues: CASSPSGAYYNEQFF. CDR3 nucleotides: TGTGCCAGCTCACCATCGGGAGCATATTACAATGAGCAGTTCTTC.

This clonotype was seen more than once but under ten times. V is TRBV6-5 and J is TRBJ2-2, with 10 nucleotides matching TRBD1. V trimming: 6 bases; J trimming: 7 bases; junction bases outside the gene matches: 8. The CDR3 contains 15 residues. Germline V CDR1 and CDR2: MNHEY, SVGAGI. This CDR3 reads CASRMTGGAVGELFF. In DNA form, the CDR3 reads TGTGCCAGCAGGATGACAGGGGGCGCCGTCGGGGAGCTGTTTTTT.

The chain has TRBV20-1 and TRBJ2-1, with 10 bases identical to TRBD2. The germline V gene encodes CDR1 DFQATT and CDR2 SNEGSKA (reference sequence). V lost 6 bases, J lost 6 bases, and 11 bases stayed unmatched. The CDR3 covers 15 residues. The CDR3 DNA is TGCAGTGCAAAAACCGGGACTAGCGTTGTCAATGAGCAGTTCTTC. Translation: CSAKTGTSVVNEQFF.

The rearrangement uses TRBV7-2 and TRBJ2-3, with D tentatively TRBD2 (5 bases). Trimming removed 5 bases from V and 0 bases from J, with 15 bases in between. CDR1 is SGHTA, CDR2 FQGNSA, per germline. CDR3 length: 16 amino acids. The CDR3 is CASSNGELFSTDTQYF. DNA for the CDR3: TGTGCCAGCAGCAACGGGGAGCTTTTTAGCACAGATACGCAGTATTTT.

This clonotype showed up just a few times. V gene TRBV20-1 combines with J gene TRBJ2-3; a weak D match, TRBD2 (5 bases). The V gene lost 0 bases and the J gene lost 0 bases, with 16 bases spanning the gap. Germline V lookup: CDR1 DFQATT, CDR2 SNEGSKA (reference sequence). The CDR3 is made up of 17 amino acids. This chain's CDR3 is CSARDPGWGTSTDTQYF. In DNA, the CDR3 is TGCAGTGCTAGAGATCCGGGGTGGGGAACAAGCACAGATACGCAGTATTTT.

The sample holds a few counts of this clonotype. The chain links TRBV18 to TRBJ2-7; maybe TRBD2 (5 bases). The germline V gene has CDR1 KGHSH and CDR2 LQKENI. The V end was cut by 1 base, the J end by 0 bases, with 10 bases between. CDR3 length equals 15 residues. The CDR3 DNA reads TGTGCCAGCTCACCACTGGCCGGGATCTCCTACGAGCAGTACTTC. It codes for CASSPLAGISYEQYF. Combining the CDR3 with reference TRBV18 and TRBJ2-7 gives the whole variable domain NAGVMQNPRHLVRRRGQEARLRCSPMKGHSHVYWYRQLPEEGLKFMVYLQKENIIDESGMPKERFSAEFPKEGPSILRIQQVVRGDSAAYFCASSPLAGISYEQYFGPGTRLTVT.

This clonotype has more than one count but fewer than ten. V and J are TRBV29-1 and TRBJ1-2, with D possibly TRBD1 on 6 matching bases. Deletions cut 6 bases from V and 5 bases from J, with 13 bases between. The CDR3 is 12 amino acids. CDR1 and CDR2 from the germline V gene are SQVTM and ANQGSEA. The CDR3 spells CSVTDRTYGYTF. As DNA, the CDR3 is TGCAGCGTGACCGACAGGACATATGGCTACACCTTC.

This clonotype was seen a few times. The J gene is TRBJ2-2, the V gene TRBV7-2; the match to TRBD2 covers 10 bases. Trimming at V came to 6 bases and at J to 0 bases, leaving 4 bases not matched to a gene. CDR1 is SGHTA and CDR2 is FQGNSA in the germline V gene. This CDR3 contains 16 residues. This CDR3 is CASRITSGANTGELFF. The CDR3 DNA follows: TGTGCCAGCAGAATCACTAGCGGGGCGAACACCGGGGAGCTGTTTTTT.

The genes are TRBV6-1 and TRBJ1-6; D uncertain. This CDR3 spans 15 amino acids. Between the trimmed V and J ends, which lost 7 bases and 0 bases, there was a span of 10 bases. Per germline, CDR1 MNHNS and CDR2 SASEGT. CDR3 protein: CASKTGSSYNSPLHF. The CDR3, as DNA: TGTGCCAGCAAAACGGGGAGCTCCTATAATTCACCCCTCCACTTT.

Only a few counts were recorded for this clonotype. The V call is TRBV12-3 or TRBV12-4, the J call TRBJ2-3; D ambiguous. The CDR3 extends over 16 amino acids. Deletions cut 6 bases from V and 3 bases from J, with 19 bases between. This chain's CDR3 is CASSPSKQRITDTQYF. The CDR3 nucleotides are TGTGCCAGCAGCCCAAGTAAGCAGCGTATAACAGATACGCAGTATTTT.

This clonotype turned up a few times. The V gene is TRBV4-3, the J gene TRBJ1-1; D remains ambiguous. V was trimmed by 3 bases and J by 4 bases, leaving 15 bases between them. The CDR3 is 15 amino acids. Germline CDR1 LGHNA, CDR2 YSLEER. The CDR3 nucleotides read TGCGCCAGCAGCCAGGGCCTGGCCGGGCTCACTGAAGCTTTCTTT. It encodes CASSQGLAGLTEAFF.

There are a few counts of this clonotype. V gene TRBV14 combines with J gene TRBJ2-1, with 8 bases aligning to TRBD2. The J segment lost 9 bases and the V segment lost 3 bases, leaving 16 bases of the junction unmatched. Germline V gene lookup returns CDR1 SGHDN and CDR2 FVKESK. This CDR3 region has 17 residues. CDR3 residues: CASSHQRSGTRYSEQFF. The CDR3 DNA reads TGTGCCAGCAGCCATCAGAGAAGTGGGACTAGGTATAGTGAGCAGTTCTTC.